This TCR beta chain was identified in a study of T cells in Graves' hyperthyroidism and ophthalmopathy. Only one count was recorded for this clonotype. TCR beta CDR3 regions were amplified from RNA. The HTBI primer set was used in a first-round RT-PCR of the TCR CDR3. From the multiplex PCR reads, TCRdb called clonotypes with MiXCR, one entry per CDR3 protein. Among approximately 870,000 distinct CDR3 sequences listed, around 38% were seen once. The CDR3 sequence is 13 residues long. V dropped 3 bases and J dropped 4 bases, with 12 bases sitting between them. Germline V gives CDR1 SQVTM, CDR2 ANQGSEA. Specimen: blood. This TCR was sampled from a man aged 18 to 30 with Graves' hyperthyroidism. The rearrangement uses TRBV29-1 and TRBJ1-2; a possible D gene is TRBD1 (5 bases). CDR3 residues: CSVDGQGTYGYTF. The CDR3 nucleotides read TGCAGCGTTGATGGGCAGGGCACCTATGGCTACACCTTC.